This TCR beta chain was recorded in a study of T cell repertoires in cytomegalovirus infection. In the study overall: The authors relied on CMV epitopes, both recently identified HLA-C-restricted and well-studied HLA-B-restricted.

This clonotype was observed at least ten times. Its antigen is undetermined. Per the germline V gene, CDR1 is SGHRS and CDR2 is YFSETQ. This CDR3 has 14 amino acids. V dropped 0 bases and J dropped 6 bases, with 12 bases sitting between them. Using its own MiXCR run on the reads, TCRdb lists one record per CDR3 protein. The sample yields 20,000 to 25,000 distinct CDR3 sequences, approximately 39% seen once. Specimen: CD8+ T cells from cultured PBMCs, collected from culture after CMV antigen stimulation. The V gene is TRBV5-1, the J gene TRBJ1-2, with D unclear. This sequence originates from a human donor in good health (CMV status not recorded). Some clones in this sample may be carry-over from other donors' samples. This CDR3 reads CASSLEGGTDGYTF. The DNA for the CDR3 is TGCGCCAGCAGCTTGGAAGGTGGAACAGATGGCTACACCTTC.